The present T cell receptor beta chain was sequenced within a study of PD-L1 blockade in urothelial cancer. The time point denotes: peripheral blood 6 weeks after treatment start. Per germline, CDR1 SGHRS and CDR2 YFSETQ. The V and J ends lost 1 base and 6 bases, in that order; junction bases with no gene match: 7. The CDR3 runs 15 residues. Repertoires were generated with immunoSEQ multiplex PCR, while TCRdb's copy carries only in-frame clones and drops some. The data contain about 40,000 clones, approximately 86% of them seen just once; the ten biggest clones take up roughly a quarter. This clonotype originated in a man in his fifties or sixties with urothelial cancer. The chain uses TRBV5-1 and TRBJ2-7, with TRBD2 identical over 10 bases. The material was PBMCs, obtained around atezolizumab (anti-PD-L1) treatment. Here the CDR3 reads CASSLSTSGIGEQYF. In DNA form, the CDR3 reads TGCGCCAGCAGCTTGAGTACTAGCGGGATTGGCGAGCAGTACTTC.